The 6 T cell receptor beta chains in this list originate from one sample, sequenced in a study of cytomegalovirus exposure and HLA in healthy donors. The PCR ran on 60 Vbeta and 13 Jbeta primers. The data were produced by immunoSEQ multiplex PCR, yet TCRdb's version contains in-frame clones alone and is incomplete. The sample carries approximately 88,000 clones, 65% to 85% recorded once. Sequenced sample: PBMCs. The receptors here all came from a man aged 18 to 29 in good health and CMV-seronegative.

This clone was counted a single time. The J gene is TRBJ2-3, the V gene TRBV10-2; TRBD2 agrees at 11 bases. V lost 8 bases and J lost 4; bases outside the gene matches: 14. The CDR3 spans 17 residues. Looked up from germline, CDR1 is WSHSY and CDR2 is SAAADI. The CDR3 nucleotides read TGCGCCAGCCAACTAGCGGGGGCCATTTTATGGGCAGATACGCAGTATTTT. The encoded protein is CASQLAGAILWADTQYF.

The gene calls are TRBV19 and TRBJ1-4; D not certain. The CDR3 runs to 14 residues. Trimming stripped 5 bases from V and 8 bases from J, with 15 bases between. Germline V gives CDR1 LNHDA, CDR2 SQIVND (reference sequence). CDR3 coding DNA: TGTGCCAGTAGTCCTGACACCCTCCACGAAAAACTGTTTTTT. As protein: CASSPDTLHEKLFF.

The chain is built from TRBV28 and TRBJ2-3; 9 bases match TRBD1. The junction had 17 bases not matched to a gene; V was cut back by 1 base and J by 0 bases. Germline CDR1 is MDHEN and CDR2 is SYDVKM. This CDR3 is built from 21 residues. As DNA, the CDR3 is TGTGCCAGCAGTTTATATATCCGAACCCCTACGACAGGGGGGAGCACAGATACGCAGTATTTT. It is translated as CASSLYIRTPTTGGSTDTQYF.

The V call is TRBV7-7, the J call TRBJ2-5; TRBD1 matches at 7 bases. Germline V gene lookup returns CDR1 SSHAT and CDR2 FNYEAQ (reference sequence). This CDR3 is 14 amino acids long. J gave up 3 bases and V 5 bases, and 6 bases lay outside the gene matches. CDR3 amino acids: CASSPNTGEETQYF. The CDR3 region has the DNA TGTGCCAGCAGCCCTAATACAGGGGAAGAGACCCAGTACTTC.

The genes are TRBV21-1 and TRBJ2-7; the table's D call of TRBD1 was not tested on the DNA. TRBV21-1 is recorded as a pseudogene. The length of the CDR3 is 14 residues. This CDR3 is CASSKVGGRYEQYF. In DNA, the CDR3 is TGTGCCAGCAGCAAAGTTGGGGGCAGGTACGAGCAGTACTTC.

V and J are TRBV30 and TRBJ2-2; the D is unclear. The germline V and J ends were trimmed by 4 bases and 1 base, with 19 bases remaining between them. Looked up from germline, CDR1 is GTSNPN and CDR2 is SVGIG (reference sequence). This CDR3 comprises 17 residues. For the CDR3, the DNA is TGTGCCTGGACCCCGATGAAGGCAGCGTGGAACACCGGGGAGCTGTTTTTT. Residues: CAWTPMKAAWNTGELFF.